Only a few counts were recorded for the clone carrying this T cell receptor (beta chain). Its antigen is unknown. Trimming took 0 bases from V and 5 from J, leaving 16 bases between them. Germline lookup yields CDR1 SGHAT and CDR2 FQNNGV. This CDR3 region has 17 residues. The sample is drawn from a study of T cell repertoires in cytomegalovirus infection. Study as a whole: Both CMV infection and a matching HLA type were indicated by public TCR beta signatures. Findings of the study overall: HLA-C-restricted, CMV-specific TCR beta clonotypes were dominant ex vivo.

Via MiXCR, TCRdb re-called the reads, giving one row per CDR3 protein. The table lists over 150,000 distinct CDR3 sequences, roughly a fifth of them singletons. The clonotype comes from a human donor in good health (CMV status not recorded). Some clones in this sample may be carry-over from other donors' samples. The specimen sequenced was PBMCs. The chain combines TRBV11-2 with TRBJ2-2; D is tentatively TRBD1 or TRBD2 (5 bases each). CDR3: CASSLEELGVWTGELFF. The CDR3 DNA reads TGTGCCAGCAGCTTAGAGGAGTTGGGGGTATGGACCGGGGAGCTGTTTTTT.